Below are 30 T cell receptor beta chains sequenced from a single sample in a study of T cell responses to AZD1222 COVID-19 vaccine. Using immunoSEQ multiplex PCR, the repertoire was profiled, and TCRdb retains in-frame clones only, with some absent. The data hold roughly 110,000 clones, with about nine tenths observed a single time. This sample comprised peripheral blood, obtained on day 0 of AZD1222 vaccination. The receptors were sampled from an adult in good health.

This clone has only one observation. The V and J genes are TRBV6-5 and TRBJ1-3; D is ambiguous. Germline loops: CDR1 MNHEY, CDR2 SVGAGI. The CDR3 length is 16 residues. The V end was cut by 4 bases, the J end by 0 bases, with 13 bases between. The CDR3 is CASSSQYLSSGNTIYF. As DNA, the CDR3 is TGTGCCAGCAGTTCACAGTATTTGAGCTCTGGAAACACCATATATTTT.

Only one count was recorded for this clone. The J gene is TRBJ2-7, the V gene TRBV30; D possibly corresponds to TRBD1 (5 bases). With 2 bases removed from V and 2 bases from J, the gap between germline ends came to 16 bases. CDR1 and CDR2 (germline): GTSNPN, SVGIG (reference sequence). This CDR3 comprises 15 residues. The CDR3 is CAWSFGADYPYEQYF. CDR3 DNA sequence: TGTGCCTGGAGTTTTGGGGCAGATTACCCCTACGAGCAGTACTTC.

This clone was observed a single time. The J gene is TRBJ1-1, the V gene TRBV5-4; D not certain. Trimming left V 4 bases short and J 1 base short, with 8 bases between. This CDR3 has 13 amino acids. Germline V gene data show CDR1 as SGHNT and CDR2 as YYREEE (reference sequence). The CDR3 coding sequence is TGTGCCAGCAGCCCTTCGGGGAACACTGAAGCTTTCTTT. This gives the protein CASSPSGNTEAFF.

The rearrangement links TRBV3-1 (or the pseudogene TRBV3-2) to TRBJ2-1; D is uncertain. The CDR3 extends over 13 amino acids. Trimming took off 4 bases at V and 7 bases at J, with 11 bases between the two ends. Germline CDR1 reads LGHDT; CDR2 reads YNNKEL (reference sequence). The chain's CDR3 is CASSLASRNEQFF. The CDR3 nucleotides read TGTGCCAGCAGCCTGGCCTCGCGAAATGAGCAGTTCTTC.

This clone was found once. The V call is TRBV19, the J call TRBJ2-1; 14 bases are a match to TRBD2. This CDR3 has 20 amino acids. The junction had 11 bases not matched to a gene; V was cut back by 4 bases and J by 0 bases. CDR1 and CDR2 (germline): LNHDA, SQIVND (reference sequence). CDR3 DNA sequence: TGTGCCAGTAGTACGCCCGGACTAGCGGGGGGAAAAAGCTCCTACAATGAGCAGTTCTTC. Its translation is CASSTPGLAGGKSSYNEQFF.

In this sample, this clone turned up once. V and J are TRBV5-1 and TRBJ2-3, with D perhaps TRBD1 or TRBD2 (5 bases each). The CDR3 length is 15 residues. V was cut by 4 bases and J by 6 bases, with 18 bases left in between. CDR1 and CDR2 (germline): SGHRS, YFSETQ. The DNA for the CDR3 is TGCGCCAGCAGCCAACCCGGGACCCCGCAGGATACGCAGTATTTT. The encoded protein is CASSQPGTPQDTQYF.

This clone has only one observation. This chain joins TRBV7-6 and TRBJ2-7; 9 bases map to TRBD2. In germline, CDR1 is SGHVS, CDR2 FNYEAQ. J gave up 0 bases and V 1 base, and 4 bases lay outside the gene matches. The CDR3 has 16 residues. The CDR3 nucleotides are TGTGCCAGCAGCTTAGTAGCGGGGGAAGGCTCCTACGAGCAGTACTTC. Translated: CASSLVAGEGSYEQYF.

CDR3 DNA: TGTGCCAGCAGCAGGGAGGAAACAGATACGCAGTATTTT. Its protein product is CASSREETDTQYF. The chain employs TRBV6-4 and TRBJ2-3, with D possibly TRBD2 on 6 matching bases. The CDR3 consists of 13 residues. V was shortened by 6 bases and J by 3 bases, with 10 bases between the two germline ends. Germline-derived CDR1 and CDR2 are MRHNA and SNTAGT.

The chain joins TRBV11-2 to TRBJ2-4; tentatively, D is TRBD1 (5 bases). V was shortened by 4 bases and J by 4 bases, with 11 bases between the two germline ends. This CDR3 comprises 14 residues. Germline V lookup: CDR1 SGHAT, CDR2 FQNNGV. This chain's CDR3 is CASSSRDGKNIQYF. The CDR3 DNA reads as TGTGCCAGCAGCTCCAGGGATGGGAAAAACATTCAGTACTTC.

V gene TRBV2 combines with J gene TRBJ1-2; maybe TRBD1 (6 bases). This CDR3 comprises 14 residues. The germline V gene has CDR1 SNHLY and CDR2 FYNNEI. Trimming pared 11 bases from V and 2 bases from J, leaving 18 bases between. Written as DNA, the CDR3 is TGTGCCGGAGACGCGGACGGGGGCAACTATGGCTACACCTTC. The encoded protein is CAGDADGGNYGYTF.

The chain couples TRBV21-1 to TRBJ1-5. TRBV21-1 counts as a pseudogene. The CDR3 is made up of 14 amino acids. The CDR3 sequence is CASFGLTSNQPQHF. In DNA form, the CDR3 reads TGTGCCAGCTTTGGGTTAACTAGCAATCAGCCCCAGCATTTT.

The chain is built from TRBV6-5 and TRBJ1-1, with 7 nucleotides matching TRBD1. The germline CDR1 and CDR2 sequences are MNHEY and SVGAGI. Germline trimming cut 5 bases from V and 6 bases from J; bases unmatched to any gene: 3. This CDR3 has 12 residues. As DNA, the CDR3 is TGTGCCAGCAGTAAACAGGGGTCTGAAGCTTTCTTT. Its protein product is CASSKQGSEAFF.

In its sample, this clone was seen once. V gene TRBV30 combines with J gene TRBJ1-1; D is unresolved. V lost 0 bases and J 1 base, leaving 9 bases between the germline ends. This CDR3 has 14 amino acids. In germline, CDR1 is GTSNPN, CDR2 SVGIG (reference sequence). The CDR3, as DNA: TGTGCCTGGAGTGTTCTACAGACGAACACTGAAGCTTTCTTT. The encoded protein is CAWSVLQTNTEAFF.

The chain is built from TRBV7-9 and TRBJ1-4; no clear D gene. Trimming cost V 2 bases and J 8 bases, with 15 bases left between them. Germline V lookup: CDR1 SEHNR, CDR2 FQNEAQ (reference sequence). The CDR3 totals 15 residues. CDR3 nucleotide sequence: TGTGCCAGCAGCTTACCCTCCGGGCAGAGGGAAAAACTGTTTTTT. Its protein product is CASSLPSGQREKLFF.

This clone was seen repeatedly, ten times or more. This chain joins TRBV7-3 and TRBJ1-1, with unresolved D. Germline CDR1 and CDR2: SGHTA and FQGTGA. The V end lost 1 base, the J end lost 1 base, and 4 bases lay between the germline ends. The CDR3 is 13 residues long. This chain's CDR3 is CASSLSWNTEAFF. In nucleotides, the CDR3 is TGTGCCAGCAGCTTAAGTTGGAACACTGAAGCTTTCTTT.

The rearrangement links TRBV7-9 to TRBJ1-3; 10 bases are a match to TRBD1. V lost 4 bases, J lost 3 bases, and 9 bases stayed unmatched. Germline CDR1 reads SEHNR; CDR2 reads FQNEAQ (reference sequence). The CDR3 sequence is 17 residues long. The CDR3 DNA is TGTGCCAGCAGCTATCGACCGGGACAGGGGTTTGGAAACACCATATATTTT. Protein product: CASSYRPGQGFGNTIYF.

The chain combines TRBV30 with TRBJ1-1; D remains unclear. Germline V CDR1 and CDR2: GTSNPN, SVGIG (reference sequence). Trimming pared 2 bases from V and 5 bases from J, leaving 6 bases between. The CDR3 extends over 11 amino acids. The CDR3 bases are TGTGCCTGGAGTATGAGGACTGAAGCTTTCTTT. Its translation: CAWSMRTEAFF. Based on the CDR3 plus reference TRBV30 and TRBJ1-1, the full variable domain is SQTIHQWPATLVQPVGSPLSLECTVEGTSNPNLYWYRQAAGRGLQLLFYSVGIGQISSEVPQNLSASRPQDRQFILSSKKLLLSDSGFYLCAWSMRTEAFFGQGTRLTVV.

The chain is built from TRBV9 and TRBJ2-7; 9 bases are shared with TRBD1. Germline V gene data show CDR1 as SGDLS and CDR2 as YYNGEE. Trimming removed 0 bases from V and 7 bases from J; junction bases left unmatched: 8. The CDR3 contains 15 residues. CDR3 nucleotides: TGTGCCAGCAGCGTAGGCCCCGGGACAGGGAGGGAGCAGTACTTC. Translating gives CASSVGPGTGREQYF.

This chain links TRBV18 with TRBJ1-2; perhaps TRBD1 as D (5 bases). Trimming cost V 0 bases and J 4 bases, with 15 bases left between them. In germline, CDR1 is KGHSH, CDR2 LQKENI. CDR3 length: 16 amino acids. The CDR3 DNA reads TGTGCCAGCTCACCACCGATTGAGCTCGGGGGCTATGGCTACACCTTC. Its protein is CASSPPIELGGYGYTF. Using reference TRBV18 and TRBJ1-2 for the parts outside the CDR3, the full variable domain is NAGVMQNPRHLVRRRGQEARLRCSPMKGHSHVYWYRQLPEEGLKFMVYLQKENIIDESGMPKERFSAEFPKEGPSILRIQQVVRGDSAAYFCASSPPIELGGYGYTFGSGTRLTVV.

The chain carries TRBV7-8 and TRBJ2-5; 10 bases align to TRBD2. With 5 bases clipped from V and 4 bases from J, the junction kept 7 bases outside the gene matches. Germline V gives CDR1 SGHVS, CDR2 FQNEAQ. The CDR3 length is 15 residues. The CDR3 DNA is TGTGCCAGCAGCCCCGATAGCGGGAGGTCAGAGACCCAGTACTTC. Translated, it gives CASSPDSGRSETQYF.

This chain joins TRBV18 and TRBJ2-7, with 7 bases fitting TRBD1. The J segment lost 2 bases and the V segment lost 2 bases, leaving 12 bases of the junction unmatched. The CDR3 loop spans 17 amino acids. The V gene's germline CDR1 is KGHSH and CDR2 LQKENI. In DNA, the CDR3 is TGTGCCAGCTCACCAATCCCGGGACAGCAGACAGCCTACGAGCAGTACTTC. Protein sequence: CASSPIPGQQTAYEQYF.

Here the CDR3 DNA reads TGTGCCAGCAGCTTAATCCCGGGACTGGGAGACTACGAGCAGTACTTC. This gives the protein CASSLIPGLGDYEQYF. The chain links TRBV7-2 to TRBJ2-7, with D perhaps TRBD2 (6 bases). The CDR3 consists of 16 residues. CDR1 and CDR2 (germline): SGHTA, FQGNSA. V lost 2 bases to trimming and J lost 3 bases, with 17 bases between them.

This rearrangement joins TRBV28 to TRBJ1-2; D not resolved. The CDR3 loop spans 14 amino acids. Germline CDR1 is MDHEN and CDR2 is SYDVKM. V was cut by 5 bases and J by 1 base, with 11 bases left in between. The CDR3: CASSQSMINYGYTF. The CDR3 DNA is TGTGCCAGCAGTCAGAGTATGATTAACTATGGCTACACCTTC.

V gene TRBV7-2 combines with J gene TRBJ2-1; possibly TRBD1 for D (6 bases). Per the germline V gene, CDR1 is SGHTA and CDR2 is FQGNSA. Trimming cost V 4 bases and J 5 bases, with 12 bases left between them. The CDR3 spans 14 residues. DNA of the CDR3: TGTGCCAGCAGCTCGGACAGAATAGACAATGAGCAGTTCTTC. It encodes CASSSDRIDNEQFF.

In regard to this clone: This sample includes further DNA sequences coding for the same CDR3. CDR3 sequence reads: CASSPDRDYGYTF. CDR3 sequence (DNA): TGTGCCAGCTCACCGGACAGGGACTATGGCTACACCTTC. This chain uses TRBV18 with TRBJ1-2; 8 bases are shared with TRBD1. The V gene end was trimmed by 3 bases and the J gene end by 3 bases; junction bases not matched to a gene: 0. This CDR3 spans 13 amino acids. From germline, CDR1 is KGHSH and CDR2 LQKENI. Using reference TRBV18 and TRBJ1-2 for the parts outside the CDR3, the full variable domain is NAGVMQNPRHLVRRRGQEARLRCSPMKGHSHVYWYRQLPEEGLKFMVYLQKENIIDESGMPKERFSAEFPKEGPSILRIQQVVRGDSAAYFCASSPDRDYGYTFGSGTRLTVV.

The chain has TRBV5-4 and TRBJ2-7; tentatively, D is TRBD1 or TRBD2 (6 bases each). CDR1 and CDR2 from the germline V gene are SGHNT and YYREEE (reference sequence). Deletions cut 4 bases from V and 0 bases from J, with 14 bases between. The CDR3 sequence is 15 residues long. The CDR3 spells CASSRKGGSSYEQYF. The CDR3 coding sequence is TGTGCCAGCAGCAGAAAAGGGGGGAGCTCCTACGAGCAGTACTTC.

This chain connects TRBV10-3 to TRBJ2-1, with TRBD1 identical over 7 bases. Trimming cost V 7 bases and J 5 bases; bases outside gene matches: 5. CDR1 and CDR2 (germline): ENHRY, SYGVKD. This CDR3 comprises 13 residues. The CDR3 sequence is CAITVGQDNEQFF. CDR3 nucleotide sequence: TGTGCCATCACCGTTGGACAGGACAATGAGCAGTTCTTC.

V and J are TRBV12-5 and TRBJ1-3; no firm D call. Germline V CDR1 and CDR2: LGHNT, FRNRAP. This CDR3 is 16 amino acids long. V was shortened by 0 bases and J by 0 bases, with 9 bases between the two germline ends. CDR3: CASGLVLGISGNTIYF. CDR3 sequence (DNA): TGTGCTAGTGGTTTGGTACTGGGGATCTCTGGAAACACCATATATTTT.

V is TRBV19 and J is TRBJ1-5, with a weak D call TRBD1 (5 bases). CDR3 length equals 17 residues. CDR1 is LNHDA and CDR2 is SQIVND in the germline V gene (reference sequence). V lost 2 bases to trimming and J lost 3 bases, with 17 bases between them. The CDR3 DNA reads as TGTGCCAGTAGTATAATAAGTGCGGGACTGCTCAATCAGCCCCAGCATTTT. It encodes CASSIISAGLLNQPQHF.

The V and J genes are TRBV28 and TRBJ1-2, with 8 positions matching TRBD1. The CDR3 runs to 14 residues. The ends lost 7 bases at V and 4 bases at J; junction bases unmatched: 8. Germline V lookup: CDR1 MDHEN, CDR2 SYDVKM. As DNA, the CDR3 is TGTGCCAGCACCCCTTGGCAGGGGGCCTATGGCTACACCTTC. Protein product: CASTPWQGAYGYTF.